This TCR beta chain was documented in a study of T cell responses to AZD1222 COVID-19 vaccine. At the level of the study: Doses given second, at about 4 or about 12 weeks, were pooled.

Sequenced by immunoSEQ multiplex PCR; TCRdb stores in-frame clones only, minus some. The table lists some 130,000 clones, 80% to 95% of them singletons. About this clone itself: Its antigen remains unknown.

The CDR3 sequence is 14 residues long. V was cut by 3 bases and J by 7 bases, with 15 bases left in between. Germline V gene lookup returns CDR1 MDHEN and CDR2 SYDVKM. Study-level results: Unmutated regions of variants are reportedly targeted by nearly half of spike-specific TCRs. None of the repertoires were sampled until the peak T cell response had passed.

The sequence was obtained from an adult in good health. Specimen: peripheral blood, collected on day 0 of AZD1222 vaccination. The rearrangement joins TRBV28 to TRBJ1-2; D is perhaps TRBD1 (5 bases). CDR3 DNA: TGTGCCAGCAGTTTGGTCCCGGGGCACTCTGGCTACACCTTC. It encodes CASSLVPGHSGYTF.